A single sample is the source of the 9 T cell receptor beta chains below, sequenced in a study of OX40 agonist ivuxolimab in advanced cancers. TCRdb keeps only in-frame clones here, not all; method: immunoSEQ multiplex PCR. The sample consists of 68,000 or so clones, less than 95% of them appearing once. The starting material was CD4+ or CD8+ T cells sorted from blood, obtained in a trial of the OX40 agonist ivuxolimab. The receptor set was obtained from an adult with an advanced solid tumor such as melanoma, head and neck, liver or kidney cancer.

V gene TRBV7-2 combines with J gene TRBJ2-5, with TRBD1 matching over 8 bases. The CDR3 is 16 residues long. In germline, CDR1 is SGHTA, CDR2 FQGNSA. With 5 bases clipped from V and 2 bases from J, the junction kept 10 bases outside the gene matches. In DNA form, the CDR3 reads TGTGCCAGCAGCCTCCATGGACAGGGAAATCAAGAGACCCAGTACTTC. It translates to CASSLHGQGNQETQYF.

The CDR3 nucleotides are TGTGCCAGCAGCTTGGTTGACAGGGACTACACTGAAGCTTTCTTT. Translation gives CASSLVDRDYTEAFF. V gene TRBV5-6 combines with J gene TRBJ1-1; 7 nucleotides match TRBD1. After removal of 0 bases from V and 3 bases from J, the junction contained 5 bases not matched to a gene. This CDR3 comprises 15 residues. In germline, CDR1 is SGHDT, CDR2 YYEEEE.

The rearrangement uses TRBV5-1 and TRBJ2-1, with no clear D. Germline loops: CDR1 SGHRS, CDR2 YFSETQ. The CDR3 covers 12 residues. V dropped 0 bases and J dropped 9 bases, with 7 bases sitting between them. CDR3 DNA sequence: TGCGCCAGCAGCTTGGGTACTGGTGAGCAGTTCTTC. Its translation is CASSLGTGEQFF.

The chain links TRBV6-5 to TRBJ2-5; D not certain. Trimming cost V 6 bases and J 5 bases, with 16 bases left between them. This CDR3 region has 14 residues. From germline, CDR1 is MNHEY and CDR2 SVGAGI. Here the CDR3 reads CASRPGPRRETQYF. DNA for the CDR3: TGTGCCAGCAGACCTGGACCGAGGCGGGAGACCCAGTACTTC.

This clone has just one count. The CDR3 DNA is TGCGCCAGCAGCCAGGCGGATGGTGAAAAACTGTTTTTT. This gives the protein CASSQADGEKLFF. The genes are TRBV4-1 and TRBJ1-4; D unclear. V was pared by 3 bases and J by 7 bases, with 9 bases between. CDR1 and CDR2 (germline): MGHRA, YSYEKL. The CDR3 is 13 amino acids.

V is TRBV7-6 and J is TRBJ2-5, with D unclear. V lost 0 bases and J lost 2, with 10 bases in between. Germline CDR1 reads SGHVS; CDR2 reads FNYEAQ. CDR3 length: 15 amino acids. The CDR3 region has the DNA TGTGCCAGCAGCTTAGCTGGCAGCCGACAAGAGACCCAGTACTTC. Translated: CASSLAGSRQETQYF. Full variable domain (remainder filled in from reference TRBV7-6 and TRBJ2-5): GAGVSQSPRYKVTKRGQDVALRCDPISGHVSLYWYRQALGQGPEFLTYFNYEAQQDKSGLPNDRFSAERPEGSISTLTIQRTEQRDSAMYRCASSLAGSRQETQYFGPGTRLLVL.

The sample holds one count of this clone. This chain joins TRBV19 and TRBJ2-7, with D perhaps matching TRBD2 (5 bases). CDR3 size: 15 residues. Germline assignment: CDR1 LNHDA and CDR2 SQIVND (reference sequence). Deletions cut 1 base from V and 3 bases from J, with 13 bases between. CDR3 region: CASSIGPGMVYEQYF. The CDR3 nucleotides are TGTGCCAGTAGTATAGGCCCGGGGATGGTCTACGAGCAGTACTTC.

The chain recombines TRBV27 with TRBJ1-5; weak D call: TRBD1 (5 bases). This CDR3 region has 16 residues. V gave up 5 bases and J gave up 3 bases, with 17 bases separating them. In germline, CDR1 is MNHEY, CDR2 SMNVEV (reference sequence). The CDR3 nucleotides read TGTGCCAGCAGTCGTACACCGGACATCTTCAATCAGCCCCAGCATTTT. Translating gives CASSRTPDIFNQPQHF.

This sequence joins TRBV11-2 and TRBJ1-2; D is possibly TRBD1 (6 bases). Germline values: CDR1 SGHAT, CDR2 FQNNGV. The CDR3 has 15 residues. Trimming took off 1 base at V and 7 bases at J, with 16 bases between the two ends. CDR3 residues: CASSLAIAGEGGYTF. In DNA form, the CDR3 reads TGTGCCAGCAGCTTAGCCATCGCAGGGGAAGGTGGCTACACCTTC. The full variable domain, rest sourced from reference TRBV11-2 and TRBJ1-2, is EAGVAQSPRYKIIEKRQSVAFWCNPISGHATLYWYQQILGQGPKLLIQFQNNGVVDDSQLPKDRFSAERLKGVDSTLKIQPAKLEDSAVYLCASSLAIAGEGGYTFGSGTRLTVV.